One sample yielded the 12 T cell receptor beta chains listed below, sequenced in a study of shared clonotypes between healthy human individuals. Data came from immunoSEQ multiplex PCR; TCRdb stores just in-frame clones and leaves some out. The table shows some 700,000 clones, with 90% occurring only once. The specimen was memory CD8+ T cells from PBMCs. Subset noted: CD45RO+ cells pooled with CCR7-negative TemRA cells. The source is a man aged 18-30 years in good health. Some clones in this sample may be carry-over from other donors' samples.

The count of this clone is one. This chain uses TRBV30 with TRBJ2-7; TRBD2 is a possible D gene (5 bases). CDR3 size: 15 residues. V lost 0 bases to trimming and J lost 2 bases, with 14 bases between them. CDR1 and CDR2 (germline): GTSNPN, SVGIG (reference sequence). CDR3 bases: TGTGCCTGGAGTGTGGGTTTACTAGACGCCTACGAGCAGTACTTC. Encoded protein: CAWSVGLLDAYEQYF. Based on the CDR3 plus reference TRBV30 and TRBJ2-7, the full variable domain is SQTIHQWPATLVQPVGSPLSLECTVEGTSNPNLYWYRQAAGRGLQLLFYSVGIGQISSEVPQNLSASRPQDRQFILSSKKLLLSDSGFYLCAWSVGLLDAYEQYFGPGTRLTVT.

This chain uses TRBV7-8 with TRBJ2-7; D not certain. CDR1 and CDR2 (germline): SGHVS, FQNEAQ. The CDR3 consists of 16 residues. V lost 0 bases to trimming and J lost 0 bases, with 12 bases between them. The CDR3 DNA follows: TGTGCCAGCAGCTTAGCGTCCTCTCAAAGCTCCTACGAGCAGTACTTC. Translated, it gives CASSLASSQSSYEQYF.

This chain links TRBV10-3 with TRBJ1-2, with 7 positions matching TRBD1. Trimming removed 2 bases from V and 3 bases from J; junction bases left unmatched: 0. The CDR3 has 13 amino acids. The V gene's germline CDR1 is ENHRY and CDR2 SYGVKD. The CDR3 sequence is CAISEDRDYGYTF. CDR3 coding DNA: TGTGCCATCAGTGAGGACAGGGACTATGGCTACACCTTC.

The chain is built from TRBV7-2 and TRBJ2-1; 8 bases align to TRBD1. The CDR3 covers 16 residues. In germline, CDR1 is SGHTA, CDR2 FQGNSA. The V gene end was trimmed by 7 bases and the J gene end by 8 bases; junction bases not matched to a gene: 16. The CDR3 region has the DNA TGTGCCAGCACCCATACGGGACAGGCATTATTCGATGAGCAGTTCTTC. Translating gives CASTHTGQALFDEQFF.

This rearrangement joins TRBV28 to TRBJ1-1, with D unclear. Germline CDR1 reads MDHEN; CDR2 reads SYDVKM. The CDR3 is 13 residues long. V was shortened by 2 bases and J by 7 bases, with 11 bases between the two germline ends. The CDR3 loop is CASSLLLSSEAFF. The CDR3 coding sequence is TGTGCCAGCAGTTTACTCCTGAGCAGTGAAGCTTTCTTT.

V is TRBV9 and J is TRBJ2-1; 7 bases map to TRBD1. V was clipped by 4 bases and J by 15 bases; unmatched bases: 19. This CDR3 has 15 residues. Per the germline V gene, CDR1 is SGDLS and CDR2 is YYNGEE. The CDR3 coding sequence is TGTGCCAGCAGCTTAGGTGTCAGCTCTCGGGACAGTTGGTTCTTC. Its translation: CASSLGVSSRDSWFF.

V is TRBV11-2 and J is TRBJ2-3, with D perhaps matching TRBD1 or TRBD2 (5 bases each). V shed 7 bases and J shed 9 bases, with 14 bases lying between them. The CDR3 runs to 12 residues. Germline V gene data show CDR1 as SGHAT and CDR2 as FQNNGV. The CDR3 here is CASTQLGDTQYF. Written as DNA, the CDR3 is TGTGCCAGCACCCAGCTCGGGGACACGCAGTATTTT.

V is TRBV28 and J is TRBJ2-7; D is ambiguous. The length of the CDR3 is 14 residues. V was shortened by 5 bases and J by 3 bases, with 14 bases between the two germline ends. CDR1 MDHEN and CDR2 SYDVKM come from the germline V gene. CDR3 residues: CASSPLTPNYEQYF. CDR3 in DNA: TGTGCCAGCAGTCCCCTGACACCAAACTACGAGCAGTACTTC.

The chain joins TRBV14 to TRBJ1-4, with a tentative D call TRBD1 (5 bases). Looked up from germline, CDR1 is SGHDN and CDR2 is FVKESK. Trimming pared 1 base from V and 0 bases from J, leaving 18 bases between. The CDR3 length is 19 residues. DNA of the CDR3: TGTGCCAGCAGCCAAGGTTCCGGGACGTCGACCACAACTAATGAAAAACTGTTTTTT. Translating it yields CASSQGSGTSTTTNEKLFF.

This clone was counted a few times. V gene TRBV28 combines with J gene TRBJ1-1; D unresolved. Trimming removed 3 bases from V and 2 bases from J, with 7 bases in between. The CDR3 sequence is 13 residues long. Germline V gives CDR1 MDHEN, CDR2 SYDVKM. CDR3 loop: CASSFDYNTEAFF. The CDR3 nucleotides read TGTGCCAGCAGTTTTGACTATAACACTGAAGCTTTCTTT.

The chain combines TRBV11-2 with TRBJ2-1; D is undetermined. Trimming shortened V by 5 bases and J by 6 bases, and 17 bases separated the two germline ends. CDR3 length: 15 amino acids. Germline CDR1 reads SGHAT; CDR2 reads FQNNGV. CDR3 amino acids: CASSHNLATRNEQFF. The CDR3 DNA reads TGTGCCAGCAGCCACAACTTAGCAACACGCAATGAGCAGTTCTTC.

CDR3 amino acids: CASRAGTAISYEQYF. The CDR3 nucleotides are TGCGCCAGCAGAGCCGGGACGGCAATTTCCTACGAGCAGTACTTC. The V and J genes are TRBV10-2 and TRBJ2-7; possibly TRBD1 or TRBD2 for D (5 bases each). CDR3 size: 15 residues. The ends were cut back, 6 bases at V and 1 base at J, with 16 bases in the middle. CDR1 and CDR2 (germline): WSHSY, SAAADI.